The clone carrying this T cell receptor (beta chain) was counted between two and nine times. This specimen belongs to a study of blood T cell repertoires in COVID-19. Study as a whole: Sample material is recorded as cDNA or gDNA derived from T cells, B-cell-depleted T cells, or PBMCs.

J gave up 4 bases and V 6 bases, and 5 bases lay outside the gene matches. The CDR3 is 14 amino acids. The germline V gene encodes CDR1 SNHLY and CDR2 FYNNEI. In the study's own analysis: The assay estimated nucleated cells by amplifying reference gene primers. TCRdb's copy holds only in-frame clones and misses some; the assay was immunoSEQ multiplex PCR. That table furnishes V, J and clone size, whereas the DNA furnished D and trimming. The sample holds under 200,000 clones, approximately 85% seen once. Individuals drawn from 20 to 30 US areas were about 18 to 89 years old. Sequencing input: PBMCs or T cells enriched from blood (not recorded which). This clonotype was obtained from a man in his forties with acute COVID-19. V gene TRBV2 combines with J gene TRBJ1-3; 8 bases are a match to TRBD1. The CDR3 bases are TGTGCCAGCAGAGGGACAGGTGGAGGAAACACCATATATTTT. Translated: CASRGTGGGNTIYF.